The next 32 T cell receptor beta chains were all read from a single sample in a study of T cells in women clearing cervical HPV infection. Libraries were prepared by immunoSEQ multiplex PCR; TCRdb keeps only in-frame clonotypes and omits some of them. This sample's table has tens of thousands of clones. The sequenced material came from blood buffy coat. The origin of the receptors is a woman between 18 and 70 years old with a cervical HPV16 infection that either progressed to CIN3+ or cleared (not recorded which).

As concerns this clone: From the germline J gene comes the end of the CDR3, since the read stops 3 residues before it. This chain joins TRBV18 and TRBJ1-1; no reliable D call. Germline CDR1 and CDR2: KGHSH and LQKENI. This CDR3 contains 12 residues. The DNA read from the CDR3 is TGTGCCAGCTCTCAGGCGGGAAATGAG. This translates into CASSQAGNE. The complete CDR3 reads CASSQAGNEAFF.

CDR3 DNA (partial): TGTGCCAGCTCACCACCGATGGGACAAGTGAACACTGAA. Encoded protein: CASSPPMGQVNTE. The CDR3 in its entirety is CASSPPMGQVNTEAFF. V is TRBV18 and J is TRBJ1-1, with TRBD1 as a possible D gene (6 bases). The DNA ends 3 residues before the CDR3 does, and the rest of the CDR3 is filled in from the germline J gene. The CDR3 consists of 16 residues. The V gene's germline CDR1 is KGHSH and CDR2 LQKENI. V lost 0 bases, J lost 0 bases, and 11 bases lay in between.

This clone ranks as medium-sized in terms of frequency. The sequenced fragment ends 3 residues before the CDR3 boundary, so the rest is inferred from the germline J gene. The chain is built from TRBV7-2 and TRBJ2-7, with TRBD2 as a possible D gene (6 bases). Germline CDR1 SGHTA, CDR2 FQGNSA. Trimming removed 1 base at V and 6 bases at J, with 10 bases between. This CDR3 has 13 residues. The chain's CDR3 is CASSLGGLPEQYF. CDR3 DNA, as far as it was read: TGTGCCAGCAGCTTAGGCGGACTACCCGAG.

CDR3 in amino acids: CASSGDRSYTF. The covered CDR3 bases are TGTGCCAGCAGCGGGGACAGGAGC. V gene TRBV6-2 or TRBV6-3 combines with J gene TRBJ1-2; 8 bases map to TRBD1. The read falls 3 residues short of the CDR3 end, and the missing part is taken from the germline J gene. The CDR3 spans 11 residues. Germline loops: CDR1 MNHEY, CDR2 SVGEGT.

To note about this clone: The read ends 3 residues shy of where the CDR3 ends; the end is completed using the germline J gene. The V gene is TRBV13, the J gene TRBJ2-1, with D maybe TRBD2 (5 bases). V was pared by 4 bases and J by 6 bases, with 13 bases between. CDR3 size: 14 residues. Looked up from germline, CDR1 is PRHDT and CDR2 is FYEKMQ (reference sequence). The CDR3 reads CASSSAPRGNEQFF. The CDR3 bases that were read are TGTGCCAGCAGCTCTGCTCCCCGGGGCAATGAG. The complete variable domain, with remaining parts taken from reference TRBV13 and TRBJ2-1, reads AAGVIQSPRHLIKEKRETATLKCYPIPRHDTVYWYQQGPGQDPQFLISFYEKMQSDKGSIPDRFSAQQFSDYHSELNMSSLELGDSALYFCASSSAPRGNEQFFGPGTRLTVL.

This CDR3 reads CASSLVGGNQPQHF. The CDR3 DNA, read in part, is TGCGCCAGCAGCTTGGTTGGCGGAAATCAGCCC. The chain is built from TRBV5-1 and TRBJ1-5; D ambiguous. The missing CDR3 end, 3 residues past where the read stops, is filled in from the germline J gene. This CDR3 is built from 14 residues. Germline V CDR1 and CDR2: SGHRS, YFSETQ. V lost 0 bases and J lost 4, with 8 bases in between.

The CDR3 DNA, read in part, is TGTGCCAGCAGCCCGCCTTGGGACACCTATGGC. As protein: CASSPPWDTYG. The full CDR3 reads CASSPPWDTYGYTF. The chain uses TRBV5-6 and TRBJ1-2, with D tentatively TRBD1 (6 bases). Read sequence stops 3 residues before the CDR3 end, and the germline J gene provides the missing end. This CDR3 spans 14 amino acids. Germline CDR1 and CDR2: SGHDT and YYEEEE. V lost 4 bases and J 4 bases, leaving 14 bases between the germline ends. The variable domain in full, with the rest retrieved from reference TRBV5-6 and TRBJ1-2, is DAGVTQSPTHLIKTRGQQVTLRCSPKSGHDTVSWYQQALGQGPQFIFQYYEEEERQRGNFPDRFSGHQFPNYSSELNVNALLLGDSALYLCASSPPWDTYGYTFGSGTRLTVV.

Details on this clone: The read terminates 3 residues before the CDR3 end, so the remaining end is supplied by the germline J gene. The chain couples TRBV19 to TRBJ2-7, with TRBD2 matching over 11 bases. J gave up 5 bases and V 4 bases, and 7 bases lay outside the gene matches. Germline V CDR1 and CDR2: LNHDA, SQIVND (reference sequence). This CDR3 contains 15 residues. CDR3 region: CASSRPSGRPDEQYF. CDR3 bases read: TGTGCCAGTAGTAGGCCTAGCGGGAGGCCTGACGAG.

Details on this clone: The read ends 3 residues early relative to the CDR3; the germline J gene fills the gap. The chain couples TRBV19 to TRBJ2-6; 7 nucleotides align to TRBD1. With 4 bases clipped from V and 0 bases from J, the junction kept 6 bases outside the gene matches. The CDR3 contains 17 residues. CDR1 LNHDA and CDR2 SQIVND come from the germline V gene (reference sequence). CDR3 in amino acids: CASSNRGWGSGANVLTF. CDR3 bases read: TGTGCCAGTAGTAACAGGGGATGGGGCTCTGGGGCCAACGTC.

As to this clone: Read data end 3 residues before the CDR3 end; the end is taken from the germline J gene. The chain uses TRBV2 and TRBJ2-7; no definite D call. Germline V lookup: CDR1 SNHLY, CDR2 FYNNEI. CDR3 length: 12 amino acids. V lost 4 bases, J lost 3 bases, and 7 bases lay in between. Partial CDR3 DNA: TGTGCCAGCAGTGCATTCAGCTACGAG. This encodes CASSAFSYE. The full CDR3 reads CASSAFSYEQYF.

CDR3 bases read: TGTGCCAGCAGAGAGGGGCGGAACCTTAATGAAAAA. This sequence encodes CASREGRNLNEK. The whole CDR3 reads CASREGRNLNEKLFF. The chain carries TRBV28 and TRBJ1-4; tentatively, D is TRBD1 (5 bases). The observed sequence ends 3 residues before the CDR3 terminus, with the missing tail filled in from the germline J gene. The V end lost 6 bases, the J end lost 4 bases, and 15 bases lay between the germline ends. The germline V gene has CDR1 MDHEN and CDR2 SYDVKM. The CDR3 is made up of 15 amino acids.

In regard to this clone: Sequencing ends 3 residues short of the CDR3 end; the germline J gene provides the rest. The chain carries TRBV5-1 and TRBJ2-7; TRBD1 matches 7 bases. The CDR3 contains 14 residues. The germline gives CDR1 SGHRS, CDR2 YFSETQ. J was trimmed by 1 base and V by 3 bases; bases with no gene match: 4. The covered CDR3 bases are TGCGCCAGCAGCTCGGACAGGTTTTCCTACGAG. Its translation is CASSSDRFSYE. From start to end, the CDR3 is CASSSDRFSYEQYF.

Concerning this clone itself: The read terminates 3 residues ahead of where the CDR3 ends, so the germline J gene completes it. The chain links TRBV19 to TRBJ2-7; 7 nucleotides agree with TRBD2. Looked up from germline, CDR1 is LNHDA and CDR2 is SQIVND (reference sequence). This CDR3 is 13 amino acids long. J lost 6 bases, V lost 6 bases, and 8 bases had no gene match. The CDR3: CASSPSGTLEQYF. CDR3 DNA (partial): TGTGCCAGTAGCCCAAGCGGGACCCTCGAG.

Remarks on this clone: The read is 3 residues too short to cover the CDR3 end, so that end is filled in from the germline J gene. J is TRBJ2-2 and V is TRBV9; tentative D call: TRBD2 (6 bases). This CDR3 region has 15 residues. Trimming removed 0 bases at V and 0 bases at J, with 6 bases between. Germline assignment: CDR1 SGDLS and CDR2 YYNGEE. This CDR3 reads CASSVAGANTGELFF. The DNA read from the CDR3 is TGTGCCAGCAGCGTAGCGGGGGCGAACACCGGGGAG.

CDR3 DNA (partial): TGTGCCACCAGCAGAGGACAGTTCCAAAAAGAGACC. This encodes CATSRGQFQKET. The whole CDR3 region reads CATSRGQFQKETQYF. The V and J genes are TRBV15 and TRBJ2-5; possibly TRBD1 for D (5 bases). The CDR3 extends 3 residues past the end of the read, so its final part is completed from the germline J gene. The germline V and J ends were trimmed by 1 base and 3 bases, with 12 bases remaining between them. The CDR3 totals 15 residues. The germline V gene encodes CDR1 LNHNV and CDR2 YYDKDF (reference sequence).

In the case of this clone: The read ends 3 residues shy of where the CDR3 ends; the end is completed using the germline J gene. The chain has TRBV30 and TRBJ2-1, with TRBD2 identical over 9 bases. The V and J ends lost 1 base and 8 bases, in that order; junction bases with no gene match: 9. The germline V gene encodes CDR1 GTSNPN and CDR2 SVGIG (reference sequence). There are 15 residues in the CDR3. The CDR3 here is CAWSGVGGRVDEQFF. The CDR3 DNA, read in part, is TGTGCCTGGAGTGGAGTGGGCGGGAGGGTCGATGAG. Based on the CDR3 plus reference TRBV30 and TRBJ2-1, the full variable domain is SQTIHQWPATLVQPVGSPLSLECTVEGTSNPNLYWYRQAAGRGLQLLFYSVGIGQISSEVPQNLSASRPQDRQFILSSKKLLLSDSGFYLCAWSGVGGRVDEQFFGPGTRLTVL.

Worth noting for this clone: The read falls 3 residues short of the CDR3 end, and the missing part is taken from the germline J gene. V is TRBV7-2 and J is TRBJ2-1, with 9 bases aligning to TRBD2. Trimming at V came to 5 bases and at J to 3 bases, leaving 5 bases not matched to a gene. The CDR3 has 15 residues. The germline V gene encodes CDR1 SGHTA and CDR2 FQGNSA. The CDR3 spells CASSLSGGNYNEQFF. CDR3 DNA (partial): TGTGCCAGCAGCCTTAGCGGGGGCAACTACAATGAG.

Regarding this clone: The DNA ends 3 residues before the CDR3 does, and the rest of the CDR3 is filled in from the germline J gene. The chain employs TRBV19 and TRBJ1-5; D not resolved. The V end was cut by 3 bases, the J end by 0 bases, with 18 bases between. The CDR3 loop spans 18 amino acids. Germline V gives CDR1 LNHDA, CDR2 SQIVND (reference sequence). The CDR3 sequence is CASSIKRLGRYSNQPQHF. CDR3 bases read: TGTGCCAGTAGTATTAAAAGGTTGGGCCGATATAGCAATCAGCCC.

Comment on this clone: Read data end 3 residues before the CDR3 end; the end is taken from the germline J gene. This chain joins TRBV19 and TRBJ1-4; D gene uncertain. Deletions cut 0 bases from V and 5 bases from J, with 4 bases between. CDR3 length: 13 residues. Germline values: CDR1 LNHDA, CDR2 SQIVND (reference sequence). The DNA read from the CDR3 is TGTGCCAGTAGTATAGATCTGAATGAAAAA. Amino acids: CASSIDLNEK. The whole CDR3 sequence is CASSIDLNEKLFF.

With respect to this clone: The missing CDR3 end, 3 residues past where the read stops, is filled in from the germline J gene. The genes are TRBV18 and TRBJ2-6, with 12 positions matching TRBD1. The germline CDR1 and CDR2 sequences are KGHSH and LQKENI. With 3 bases clipped from V and 8 bases from J, the junction kept 11 bases outside the gene matches. The CDR3 extends over 18 amino acids. CDR3 protein: CASSPGDRGLAGPNVLTF. The sequenced CDR3 bases are TGTGCCAGCTCACCGGGGGACAGGGGGCTGGCGGGGCCCAACGTC.

Of note for this clone: The missing CDR3 end, 3 residues past where the read stops, is filled in from the germline J gene. V gene TRBV9 combines with J gene TRBJ2-3; TRBD1 matches at 8 bases. Losses at the gene ends were 4 bases for V and 0 bases for J; bases not matched to a gene: 10. Germline CDR1 reads SGDLS; CDR2 reads YYNGEE. CDR3 length equals 17 residues. The CDR3 sequence: CASSITSGTGSTDTQYF. The CDR3 DNA, read in part, is TGTGCCAGCAGCATCACATCCGGGACAGGTAGCACAGATACG.

On this clone itself: Coverage ceases 3 residues before the CDR3 finishes, and the germline J gene fills in the end. The sample contains more than one DNA sequence encoding this CDR3. This sequence joins TRBV19 and TRBJ2-2, with 7 bases identical to TRBD2. CDR1 and CDR2 from the germline V gene are LNHDA and SQIVND (reference sequence). The length of the CDR3 is 15 residues. V lost 6 bases to trimming and J lost 3 bases; unmatched junction nucleotides: 7. CDR3 DNA (partial): TGTGCCAGTAGCATCCAGCGGGAATACACCGGGGAG. Amino acids: CASSIQREYTGE. The entire CDR3 is CASSIQREYTGELFF.

As for this clone: The read stops 3 residues short of the end of the CDR3; the missing end is completed from the germline J gene. The rearrangement joins TRBV5-1 to TRBJ2-3; the match to TRBD2 covers 15 bases. The CDR3 length is 17 residues. Trimming cost V 4 bases and J 5 bases; bases outside gene matches: 8. Per the germline V gene, CDR1 is SGHRS and CDR2 is YFSETQ. CDR3 DNA (partial): TGCGCCAGCAGCCCCGGACTAGCGGGAGGGCCAATAGATACG. Protein product: CASSPGLAGGPIDT. The whole CDR3 is CASSPGLAGGPIDTQYF.

For this clone: The read terminates 3 residues ahead of where the CDR3 ends, so the germline J gene completes it. The gene calls are TRBV28 and TRBJ1-6; TRBD1 aligns across 9 bases. The ends lost 6 bases at V and 8 bases at J; junction bases unmatched: 5. Germline V gene data show CDR1 as MDHEN and CDR2 as SYDVKM. The CDR3 length is 14 residues. Here the CDR3 reads CASSGTGHHSPLHF. CDR3 bases read: TGTGCCAGCAGCGGGACAGGGCATCATTCACCC.

With regard to this clone: Read coverage stops 3 residues before the CDR3 terminus; the germline J gene supplies the remainder. The gene calls are TRBV12-3 or TRBV12-4 and TRBJ1-5; a possible D gene is TRBD1 (5 bases). The length of the CDR3 is 17 residues. V was trimmed by 5 bases and J by 1 base, leaving 18 bases between them. The CDR3 here is CASSGHEGRGSNQPQHF. The sequenced part of the CDR3 DNA is TGTGCCAGCAGTGGGCATGAGGGCCGGGGGAGCAATCAGCCC.

A remark on this clone: The sequence runs out 3 residues before the end of the CDR3; the remainder is reconstructed from the germline J gene. The chain has TRBV3-1 (or the pseudogene TRBV3-2) and TRBJ2-1, with TRBD2 identical over 10 bases. CDR1 is LGHDT, CDR2 YNNKEL, per germline (reference sequence). V lost 0 bases, J lost 4 bases, and 3 bases stayed unmatched. This CDR3 has 16 amino acids. The CDR3 sequence is CASSQEAGLAYNEQFF. Incomplete CDR3 DNA: TGTGCCAGCAGCCAAGAGGCGGGACTAGCGTACAATGAG.

On this clone: The missing CDR3 end, 3 residues past where the read stops, is filled in from the germline J gene. V gene TRBV27 combines with J gene TRBJ2-5, with 11 bases identical to TRBD1. From germline, CDR1 is MNHEY and CDR2 SMNVEV (reference sequence). This CDR3 comprises 18 residues. The J segment lost 4 bases and the V segment lost 2 bases, leaving 12 bases of the junction unmatched. The sequenced part of the CDR3 DNA is TGTGCCAGCAGTTTAGGGGGACAGGGGGACCACCGGGGAGAGACC. Its protein is CASSLGGQGDHRGET. The full CDR3 reads CASSLGGQGDHRGETQYF.

To note about this clone: The missing CDR3 end, 3 residues past where the read stops, is filled in from the germline J gene. The rearrangement joins TRBV20-1 to TRBJ2-1; no firm D call. The CDR3 has 13 residues. V was clipped by 5 bases and J by 8 bases, with 16 bases between them. Germline V gene lookup returns CDR1 DFQATT and CDR2 SNEGSKA (reference sequence). The DNA read from the CDR3 is TGCAGTGCTCCCAGACTCTCCCTCTATGAG. Amino acids: CSAPRLSLYE. The entire CDR3 reads CSAPRLSLYEQFF.

Concerning this clone itself: The sample contains more than one DNA sequence encoding this CDR3. Partial CDR3 DNA: TGTGCCAGCTCACTCCTTCGACAGGGGGCGGCCACTGAA. It codes for CASSLLRQGAATE. The full CDR3 reads CASSLLRQGAATEAFF. This chain uses TRBV18 with TRBJ1-1; TRBD1 matches 10 bases. The missing CDR3 end, 3 residues past where the read stops, is filled in from the germline J gene. In germline, CDR1 is KGHSH, CDR2 LQKENI. V trimming: 4 bases; J trimming: 4 bases; junction bases outside the gene matches: 9. This CDR3 is 16 amino acids long.

A remark on this clone: The read gets to within 3 residues of the CDR3 end, and the germline J gene fills in the rest. V usage is TRBV6-2 or TRBV6-3 and J usage is TRBJ1-5, with unresolved D. The CDR3 has 17 residues. V was trimmed by 3 bases and J by 1 base, leaving 16 bases between them. Germline V gene data show CDR1 as MNHEY and CDR2 as SVGEGT. The CDR3 sequence is CASSYETGLGSNQPQHF. CDR3 DNA (partial): TGTGCCAGCAGTTATGAGACCGGCCTCGGGAGCAATCAGCCC.

To note about this clone: Read data end 3 residues before the CDR3 end; the end is taken from the germline J gene. V usage is TRBV18 and J usage is TRBJ1-3; a possible D gene is TRBD1 (5 bases). The CDR3 totals 15 residues. V gave up 3 bases and J gave up 1 base, with 10 bases separating them. Germline CDR1 reads KGHSH; CDR2 reads LQKENI. CDR3 protein: CASSPPGGSGNTIYF. CDR3 DNA (partial): TGTGCCAGCTCACCTCCCGGGGGTTCTGGAAACACC.

With respect to this clone: The read terminates 3 residues ahead of where the CDR3 ends, so the germline J gene completes it. The J gene is TRBJ2-7, the V gene TRBV20-1, with a weak D call TRBD1 (5 bases). The CDR3 has 15 residues. In germline, CDR1 is DFQATT, CDR2 SNEGSKA (reference sequence). The germline V and J ends were trimmed by 4 bases and 6 bases, with 22 bases remaining between them. The CDR3 sequence: CSATQTVTRGSEQYF. The covered CDR3 bases are TGCAGTGCTACACAGACAGTTACTCGAGGAAGCGAG.